This entry describes one T cell receptor (beta chain). Looked up from germline, CDR1 is SGHTA and CDR2 is FQGNSA. The V end was cut by 5 bases, the J end by 4 bases, with 11 bases between. This CDR3 comprises 13 residues. Genomic DNA, the template, was used for profiling of the TCR beta VDJ and CDR3. TCRdb re-called the reads with MiXCR, one entry per CDR3 protein. The table records 120,000 or so distinct CDR3 sequences, about 46% of them present only once. This sample was included in a study of CD8+CD57+ T cells in acquired aplastic anemia. As for the study in general: There were 9.5 million to 13 million reads, on average, for CD4+ cells from healthy donors.

The sequenced sample was sorted CD4+, CD8+, or CD8+CD57+ T cells (not recorded which) from PBMCs. The V call is TRBV7-2, the J call TRBJ1-2, with D tentatively TRBD1 (5 bases). This sequence was found in a human donor in good health, serving as a control. The CDR3 sequence: CASSQGQVYGYTF. CDR3 sequence (DNA): TGTGCCAGCAGCCAAGGACAAGTCTATGGCTACACCTTC.